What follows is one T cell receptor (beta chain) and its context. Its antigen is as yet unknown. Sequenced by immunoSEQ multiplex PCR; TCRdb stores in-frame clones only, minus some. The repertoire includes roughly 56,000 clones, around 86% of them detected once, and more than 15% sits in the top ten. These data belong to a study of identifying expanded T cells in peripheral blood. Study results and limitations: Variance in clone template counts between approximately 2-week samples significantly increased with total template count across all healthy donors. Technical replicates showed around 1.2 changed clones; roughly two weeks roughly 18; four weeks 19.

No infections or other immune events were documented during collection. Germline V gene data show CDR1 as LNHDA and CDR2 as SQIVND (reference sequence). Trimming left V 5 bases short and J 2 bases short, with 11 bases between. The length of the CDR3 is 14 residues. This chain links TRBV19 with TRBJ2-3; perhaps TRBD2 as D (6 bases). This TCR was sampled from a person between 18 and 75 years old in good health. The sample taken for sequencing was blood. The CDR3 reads CASSAGLNTDTQYF. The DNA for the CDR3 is TGTGCCAGTAGTGCGGGACTTAACACAGATACGCAGTATTTT.